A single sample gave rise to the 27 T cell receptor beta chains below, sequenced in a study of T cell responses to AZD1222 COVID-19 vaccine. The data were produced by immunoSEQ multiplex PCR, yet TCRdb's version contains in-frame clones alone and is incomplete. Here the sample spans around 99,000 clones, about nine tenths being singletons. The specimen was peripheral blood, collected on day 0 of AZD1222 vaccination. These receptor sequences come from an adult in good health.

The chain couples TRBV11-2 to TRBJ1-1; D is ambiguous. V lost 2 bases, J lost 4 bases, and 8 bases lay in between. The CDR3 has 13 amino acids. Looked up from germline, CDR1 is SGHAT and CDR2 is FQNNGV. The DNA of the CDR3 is TGTGCCAGCAGCTTAATCCGGGGCACTGAAGCTTTCTTT. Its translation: CASSLIRGTEAFF. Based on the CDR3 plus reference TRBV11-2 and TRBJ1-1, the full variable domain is EAGVAQSPRYKIIEKRQSVAFWCNPISGHATLYWYQQILGQGPKLLIQFQNNGVVDDSQLPKDRFSAERLKGVDSTLKIQPAKLEDSAVYLCASSLIRGTEAFFGQGTRLTVV.

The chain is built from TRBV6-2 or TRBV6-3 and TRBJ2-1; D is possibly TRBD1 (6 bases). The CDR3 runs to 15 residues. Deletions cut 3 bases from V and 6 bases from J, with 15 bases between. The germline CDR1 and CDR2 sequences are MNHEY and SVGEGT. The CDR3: CASSYEQGKSNEQFF. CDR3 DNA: TGTGCCAGCAGTTATGAACAGGGAAAGAGCAATGAGCAGTTCTTC.

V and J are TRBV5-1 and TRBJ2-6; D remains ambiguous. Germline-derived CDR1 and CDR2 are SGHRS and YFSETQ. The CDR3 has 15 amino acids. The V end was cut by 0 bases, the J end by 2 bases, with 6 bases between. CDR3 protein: CASSLATTGANVLTF. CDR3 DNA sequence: TGCGCCAGCAGCTTGGCGACGACTGGGGCCAACGTCCTGACTTTC.

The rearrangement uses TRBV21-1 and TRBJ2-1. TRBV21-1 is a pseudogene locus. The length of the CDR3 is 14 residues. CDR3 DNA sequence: TGTGCCAGCATCCCCGGGGGCAAATACAATGAGCAGTTCTTC. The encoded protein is CASIPGGKYNEQFF.

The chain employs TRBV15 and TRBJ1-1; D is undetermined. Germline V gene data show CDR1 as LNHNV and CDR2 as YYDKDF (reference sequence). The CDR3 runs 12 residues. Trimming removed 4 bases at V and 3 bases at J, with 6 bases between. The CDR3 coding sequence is TGTGCCACCAGCATGACCTACACTGAAGCTTTCTTT. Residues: CATSMTYTEAFF.

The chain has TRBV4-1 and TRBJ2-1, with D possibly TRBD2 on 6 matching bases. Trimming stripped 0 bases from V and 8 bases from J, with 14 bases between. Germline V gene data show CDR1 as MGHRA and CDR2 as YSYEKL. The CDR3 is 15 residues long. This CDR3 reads CASSQEGDPGDEQFF. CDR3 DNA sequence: TGCGCCAGCAGCCAAGAGGGAGACCCGGGGGATGAGCAGTTCTTC.

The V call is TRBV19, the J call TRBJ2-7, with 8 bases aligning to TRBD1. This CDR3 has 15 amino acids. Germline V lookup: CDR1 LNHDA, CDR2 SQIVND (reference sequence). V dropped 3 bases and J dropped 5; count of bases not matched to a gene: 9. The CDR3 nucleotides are TGTGCCAGTAGTATGGGCAGGGGGCAGTTGAACGAGCAGTACTTC. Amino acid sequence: CASSMGRGQLNEQYF.

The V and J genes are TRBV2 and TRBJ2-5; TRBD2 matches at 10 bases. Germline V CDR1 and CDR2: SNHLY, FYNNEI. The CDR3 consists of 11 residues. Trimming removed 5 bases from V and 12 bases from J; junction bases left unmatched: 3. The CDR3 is CASSPLAGKYF. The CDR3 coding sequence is TGTGCCAGCAGTCCACTAGCGGGGAAGTACTTC. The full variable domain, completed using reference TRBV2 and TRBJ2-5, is EPEVTQTPSHQVTQMGQEVILRCVPISNHLYFYWYRQILGQKVEFLVSFYNNEISEKSEIFDDQFSVERPDGSNFTLKIRSTKLEDSAMYFCASSPLAGKYFGPGTRLLVL.

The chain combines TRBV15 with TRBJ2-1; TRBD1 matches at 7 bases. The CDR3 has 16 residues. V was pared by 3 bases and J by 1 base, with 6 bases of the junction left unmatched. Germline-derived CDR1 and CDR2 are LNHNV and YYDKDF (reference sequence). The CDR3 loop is CATSRGDSFSYNEQFF. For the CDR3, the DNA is TGTGCCACCAGCAGGGGGGACAGTTTTTCCTACAATGAGCAGTTCTTC.

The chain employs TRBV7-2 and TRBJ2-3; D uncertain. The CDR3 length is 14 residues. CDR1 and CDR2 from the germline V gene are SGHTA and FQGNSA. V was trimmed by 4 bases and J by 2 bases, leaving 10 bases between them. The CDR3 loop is CASSSAGLTDTQYF. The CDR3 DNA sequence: TGTGCCAGCAGCTCCGCCGGGCTCACAGATACGCAGTATTTT. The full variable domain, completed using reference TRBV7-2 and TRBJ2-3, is GAGVSQSPSNKVTEKGKDVELRCDPISGHTALYWYRQSLGQGLEFLIYFQGNSAPDKSGLPSDRFSAERTGGSVSTLTIQRTQQEDSAVYLCASSSAGLTDTQYFGPGTRLTVL.

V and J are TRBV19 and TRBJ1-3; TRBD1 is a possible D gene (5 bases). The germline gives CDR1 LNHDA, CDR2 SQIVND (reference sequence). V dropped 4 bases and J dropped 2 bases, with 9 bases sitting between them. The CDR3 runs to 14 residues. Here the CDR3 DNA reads TGTGCCAGTAGTACCGGGGGTGCTGGAAACACCATATATTTT. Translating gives CASSTGGAGNTIYF.

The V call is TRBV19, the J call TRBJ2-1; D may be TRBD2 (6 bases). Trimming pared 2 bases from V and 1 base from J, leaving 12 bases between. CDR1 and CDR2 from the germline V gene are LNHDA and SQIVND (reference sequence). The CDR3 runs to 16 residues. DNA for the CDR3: TGTGCCAGTAGTATAAGGCGGGATCTGTCCTACAATGAGCAGTTCTTC. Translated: CASSIRRDLSYNEQFF.

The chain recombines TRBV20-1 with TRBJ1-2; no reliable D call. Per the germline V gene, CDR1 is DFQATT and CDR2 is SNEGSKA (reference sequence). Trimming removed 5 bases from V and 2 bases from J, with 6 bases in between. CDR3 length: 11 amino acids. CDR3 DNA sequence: TGCAGTGCTCGCTCAAACTATGGCTACACCTTC. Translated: CSARSNYGYTF.

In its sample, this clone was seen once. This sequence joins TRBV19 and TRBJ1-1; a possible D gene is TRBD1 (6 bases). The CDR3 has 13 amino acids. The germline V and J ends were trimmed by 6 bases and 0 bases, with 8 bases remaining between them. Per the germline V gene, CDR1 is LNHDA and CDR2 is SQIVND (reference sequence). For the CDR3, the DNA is TGTGCCAGTAGAGGGACATTGAACACTGAAGCTTTCTTT. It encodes CASRGTLNTEAFF.

CDR3 in amino acids: CASSVKRAGVAQETQYF. The DNA of the CDR3 is TGTGCCAGCAGCGTTAAACGGGCGGGGGTCGCACAAGAGACCCAGTACTTC. This chain connects TRBV5-6 to TRBJ2-5; 7 positions agree with TRBD2. The length of the CDR3 is 17 residues. Germline trimming cut 4 bases from V and 2 bases from J; bases unmatched to any gene: 14. Germline V gives CDR1 SGHDT, CDR2 YYEEEE. Variable domain in full (rest from reference TRBV5-6 and TRBJ2-5): DAGVTQSPTHLIKTRGQQVTLRCSPKSGHDTVSWYQQALGQGPQFIFQYYEEEERQRGNFPDRFSGHQFPNYSSELNVNALLLGDSALYLCASSVKRAGVAQETQYFGPGTRLLVL.

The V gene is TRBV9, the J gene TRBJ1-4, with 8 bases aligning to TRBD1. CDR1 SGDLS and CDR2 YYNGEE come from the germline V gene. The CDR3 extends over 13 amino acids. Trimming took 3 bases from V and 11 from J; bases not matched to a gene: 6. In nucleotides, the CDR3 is TGTGCCAGCAGCGATCGACAGGGGAGGAAACTGTTTTTT. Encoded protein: CASSDRQGRKLFF.

The CDR3 here is CSVEGGRGLNTDTQYF. In nucleotides, the CDR3 is TGCAGCGTTGAAGGAGGCAGGGGGCTTAACACAGATACGCAGTATTTT. The genes are TRBV29-1 and TRBJ2-3, with 8 bases identical to TRBD1. The CDR3 has 16 amino acids. Germline loops: CDR1 SQVTM, CDR2 ANQGSEA. The V gene end was trimmed by 1 base and the J gene end by 2 bases; junction bases not matched to a gene: 8.

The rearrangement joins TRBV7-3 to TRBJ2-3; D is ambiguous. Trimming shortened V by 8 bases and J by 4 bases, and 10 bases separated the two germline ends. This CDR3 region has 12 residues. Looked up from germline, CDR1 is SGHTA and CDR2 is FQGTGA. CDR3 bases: TGTGCCAGCGGAAATAAGCCAGATACGCAGTATTTT. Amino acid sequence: CASGNKPDTQYF.

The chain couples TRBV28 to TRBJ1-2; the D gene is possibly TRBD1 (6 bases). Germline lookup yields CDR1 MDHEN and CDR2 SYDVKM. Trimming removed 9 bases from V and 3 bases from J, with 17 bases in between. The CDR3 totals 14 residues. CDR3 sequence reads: CASYDRRTYYGYTF. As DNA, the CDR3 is TGTGCCAGTTACGACAGGCGAACGTACTATGGCTACACCTTC.

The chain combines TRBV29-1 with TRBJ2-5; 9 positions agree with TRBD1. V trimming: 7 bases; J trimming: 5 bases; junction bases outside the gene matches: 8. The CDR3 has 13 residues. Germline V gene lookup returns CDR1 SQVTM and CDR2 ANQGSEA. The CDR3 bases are TGCAGCGCCATACAGGGGGCCGTTGAGACCCAGTACTTC. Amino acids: CSAIQGAVETQYF. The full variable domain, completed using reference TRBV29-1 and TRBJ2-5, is SAVISQKPSRDICQRGTSLTIQCQVDSQVTMMFWYRQQPGQSLTLIATANQGSEATYESGFVIDKFPISRPNLTFSTLTVSNMSPEDSSIYLCSAIQGAVETQYFGPGTRLLVL.

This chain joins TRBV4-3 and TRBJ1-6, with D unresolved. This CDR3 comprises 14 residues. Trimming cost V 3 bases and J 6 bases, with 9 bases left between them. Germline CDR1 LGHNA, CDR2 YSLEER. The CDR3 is CASSHVRTNSPLHF. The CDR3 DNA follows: TGCGCCAGCAGCCACGTCAGGACTAATTCACCCCTCCACTTT.

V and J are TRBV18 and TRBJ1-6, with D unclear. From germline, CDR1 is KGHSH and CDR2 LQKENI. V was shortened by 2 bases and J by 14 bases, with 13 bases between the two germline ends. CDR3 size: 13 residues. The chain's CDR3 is CASSPDTRRALHF. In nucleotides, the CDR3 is TGTGCCAGCTCACCAGACACCCGGAGGGCCCTCCACTTT.

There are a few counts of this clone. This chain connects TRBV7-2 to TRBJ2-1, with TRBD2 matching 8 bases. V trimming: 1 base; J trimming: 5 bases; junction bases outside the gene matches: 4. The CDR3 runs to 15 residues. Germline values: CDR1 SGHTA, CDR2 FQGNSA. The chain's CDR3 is CASSLVGGADNEQFF. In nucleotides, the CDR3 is TGTGCCAGCAGCTTAGTCGGGGGGGCCGACAATGAGCAGTTCTTC.

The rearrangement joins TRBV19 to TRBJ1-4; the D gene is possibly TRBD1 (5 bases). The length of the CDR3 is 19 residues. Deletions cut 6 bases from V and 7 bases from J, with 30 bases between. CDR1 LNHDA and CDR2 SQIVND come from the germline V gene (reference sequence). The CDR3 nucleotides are TGTGCCAGTAGATCCTCAAGGTCGGGACGCGGGGGATTCGGTGAAAAACTGTTTTTT. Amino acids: CASRSSRSGRGGFGEKLFF.

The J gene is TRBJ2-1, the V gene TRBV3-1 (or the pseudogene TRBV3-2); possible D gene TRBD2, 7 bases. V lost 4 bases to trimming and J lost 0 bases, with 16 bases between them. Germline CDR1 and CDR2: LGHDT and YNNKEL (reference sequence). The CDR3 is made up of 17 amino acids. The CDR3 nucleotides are TGTGCCAGCAGCCTGCGGAGGGGGGGAAGCTCCTACAATGAGCAGTTCTTC. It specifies CASSLRRGGSSYNEQFF.

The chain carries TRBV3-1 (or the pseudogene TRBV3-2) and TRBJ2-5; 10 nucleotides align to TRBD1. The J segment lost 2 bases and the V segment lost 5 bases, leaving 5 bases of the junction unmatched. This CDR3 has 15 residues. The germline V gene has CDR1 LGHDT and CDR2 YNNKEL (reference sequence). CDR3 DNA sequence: TGTGCCAGCAGCTCCGGGACAGGGGTTCAAGAGACCCAGTACTTC. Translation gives CASSSGTGVQETQYF.

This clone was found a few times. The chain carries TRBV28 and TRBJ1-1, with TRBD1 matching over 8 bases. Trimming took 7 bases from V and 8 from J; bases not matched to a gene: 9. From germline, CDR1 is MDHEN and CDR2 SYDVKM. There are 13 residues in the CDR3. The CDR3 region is CASTLLRDREAFF. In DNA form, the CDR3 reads TGTGCCAGCACACTACTCCGGGACAGGGAAGCTTTCTTT.